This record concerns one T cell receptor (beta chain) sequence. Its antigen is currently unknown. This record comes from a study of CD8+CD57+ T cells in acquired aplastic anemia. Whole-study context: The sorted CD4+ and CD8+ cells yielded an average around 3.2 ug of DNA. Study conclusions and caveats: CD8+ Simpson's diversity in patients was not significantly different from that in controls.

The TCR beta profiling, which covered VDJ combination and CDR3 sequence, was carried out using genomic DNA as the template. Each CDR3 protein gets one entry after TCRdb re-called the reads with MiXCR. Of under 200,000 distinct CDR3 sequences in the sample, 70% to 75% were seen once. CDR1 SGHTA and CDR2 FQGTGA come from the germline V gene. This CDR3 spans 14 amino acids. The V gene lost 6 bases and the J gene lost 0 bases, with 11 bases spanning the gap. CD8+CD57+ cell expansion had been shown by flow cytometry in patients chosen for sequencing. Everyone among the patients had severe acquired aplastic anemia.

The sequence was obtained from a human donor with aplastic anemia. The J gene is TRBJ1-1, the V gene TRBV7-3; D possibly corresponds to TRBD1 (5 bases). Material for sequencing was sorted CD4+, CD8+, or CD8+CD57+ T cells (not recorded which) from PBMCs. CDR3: CASSSDSLNTEAFF. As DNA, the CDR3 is TGTGCCAGCAGTTCCGACAGCCTGAACACTGAAGCTTTCTTT.